Sequencing of this T cell receptor beta chain was carried out in a study of T cell clonotyping in hematopoietic cell transplantation. Study findings and constraints: CD4 and CD8 repertoire contributions could not be separated without sorting.

As to time point: recipient sample about 28 days before transplant, after cytoreduction. CDR1 is SGHDT, CDR2 YYEEEE, per germline. The CDR3 extends over 13 amino acids. V lost 2 bases and J 5 bases, leaving 10 bases between the germline ends. This clone was seen once. The antigen is not known. Generated by immunoSEQ multiplex PCR, the TCRdb table keeps only in-frame clones and is missing some. The data hold 25,000 to 30,000 clones, with roughly 91% observed a single time. This TCR derives from a man in his fifties or sixties with acute myeloid leukemia. Some clones in this sample may be carry-over from other donors' samples. This chain uses TRBV5-6 with TRBJ2-5; D uncertain. The sample in question was peripheral blood mononuclear cells, obtained before stem cell transplant. CDR3 sequence reads: CASSFWVDETQYF. DNA for the CDR3: TGTGCCAGCAGCTTCTGGGTAGACGAGACCCAGTACTTC.